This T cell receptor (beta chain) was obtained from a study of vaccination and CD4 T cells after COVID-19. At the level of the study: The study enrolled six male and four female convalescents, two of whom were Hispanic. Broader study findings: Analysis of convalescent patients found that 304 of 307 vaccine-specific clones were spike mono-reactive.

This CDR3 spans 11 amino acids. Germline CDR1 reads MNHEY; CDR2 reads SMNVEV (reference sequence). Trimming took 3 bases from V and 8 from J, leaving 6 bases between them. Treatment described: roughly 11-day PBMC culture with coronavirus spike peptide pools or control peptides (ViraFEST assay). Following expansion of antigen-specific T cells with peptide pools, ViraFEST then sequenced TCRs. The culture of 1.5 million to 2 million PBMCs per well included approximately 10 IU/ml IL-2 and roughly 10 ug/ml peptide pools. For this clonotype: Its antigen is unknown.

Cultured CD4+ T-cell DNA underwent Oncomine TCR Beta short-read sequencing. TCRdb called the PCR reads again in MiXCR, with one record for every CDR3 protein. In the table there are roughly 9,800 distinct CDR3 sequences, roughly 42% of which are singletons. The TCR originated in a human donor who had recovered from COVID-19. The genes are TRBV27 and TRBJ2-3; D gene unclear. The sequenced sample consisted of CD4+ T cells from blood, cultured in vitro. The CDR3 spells CASSLYGTQYF. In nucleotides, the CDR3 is TGTGCCAGCAGTTTGTATGGTACGCAGTATTTT.